A single T cell receptor (beta chain) is shown here with its context. The data stem from a study of T-cell reconstitution after alpha-beta-depleted transplantation in children. There are 13 residues in the CDR3. Germline CDR1 and CDR2: DFQATT and SNEGSKA (reference sequence). The V gene lost 5 bases and the J gene lost 2 bases, with 13 bases spanning the gap. The authors prepared the TCRbeta library with unique molecular identifiers. Via MiXCR, TCRdb re-called the PCR reads, giving one row per CDR3 protein. Of about 500,000 distinct CDR3 sequences in the sample, about 31% are singletons; the top ten hold more than 2%.

The rearrangement joins TRBV20-1 to TRBJ2-7; possible D gene TRBD2, 5 bases. The starting material was PBMCs from the stem cell graft donor, obtained from the stem cell graft. The receptor was isolated from a human donor who donated a stem cell graft to a child with aplastic anemia. The CDR3 loop is CSASDFLAYEQYF. In nucleotides, the CDR3 is TGCAGTGCTTCGGACTTCCTTGCCTACGAGCAGTACTTC.